This T cell receptor (beta chain) emerged from a study of shared clonotypes between healthy human individuals. The germline CDR1 and CDR2 sequences are LNHDA and SQIVND (reference sequence). V dropped 10 bases and J dropped 1 base, with 11 bases sitting between them. The CDR3 spans 13 residues. This clone has a single count. The donors were adults (healthy and HIV-negative) with no recent acute infections or vaccinations. A split of CD4+ cells into CD45RA+ naive and CD45RA-negative memory subsets was performed. Produced via immunoSEQ multiplex PCR; TCRdb's table is partial and in-frame only. The sample has under 1,100,000 clones, roughly 70% seen once.

The receptor's source is a man younger than 35 in good health. Sequenced sample: memory CD4+ T cells sorted from blood. This sample's subset: CD45RA-negative fraction. This chain joins TRBV19 and TRBJ2-1, with D perhaps TRBD2 (6 bases). The CDR3 DNA follows: TGTGCCACCGCGGGACTTTCCTACAATGAGCAGTTCTTC. Translation: CATAGLSYNEQFF.